These T cell receptor beta chains were read from a single sample in a study of graft-versus-host responses after intestinal transplantation. Measured with immunoSEQ multiplex PCR; TCRdb has only the in-frame clones, and not every one. The sample lists just under 85,000 clones, under 95% occurring once. These receptors have no known antigen. This sample comprised unstimulated CD8+ T cells sorted from spleen or lymph node cells, obtained before transplant. All receptors derive from a human donor who was the organ donor for an intestinal transplant. Both conserved end residues are part of each CDR3. D genes are given only for firm matches. A clone size is listed for some rows: how often the clone was seen (once, few, many), or a class if it is expanded.

v_call: TRBV6-1
clone_size: .
j_call: TRBJ2-7
d_call: .
cdr3_nt: TGTGCCAGCAGTCCCCTCAGGGGTCCCTCCTACGAGCAGTACTTC
cdr3_aa: CASSPLRGPSYEQYF

v_call: TRBV7-3
clone_size: .
j_call: TRBJ2-3
d_call: TRBD2
cdr3_nt: TGTGCCAGCAGCTTAAACCCGGGACTAGCGGGAACAGATACGCAGTATTTT
cdr3_aa: CASSLNPGLAGTDTQYF

v_call: TRBV27
clone_size: once
j_call: TRBJ2-7
d_call: TRBD2
cdr3_nt: TGTGCCAGCAGTTTAACTAGCGGGAGTATCTACGAGCAGTACTTC
cdr3_aa: CASSLTSGSIYEQYF

v_call: TRBV13
clone_size: .
j_call: TRBJ2-1
d_call: .
cdr3_nt: TGTGCCAGCAGCTTCGGGACAAACTACAATGAGCAGTTCTTC
cdr3_aa: CASSFGTNYNEQFF

v_call: TRBV5-6
clone_size: .
j_call: TRBJ2-7
d_call: .
cdr3_nt: TGTGCCAGCAGCGCGGGGAGCAACGAGCAGTACTTC
cdr3_aa: CASSAGSNEQYF

v_call: TRBV19
clone_size: .
j_call: TRBJ2-7
d_call: .
cdr3_nt: TGTGCCAGTACTCCGGGACACCTATACGAGCAGTACTTC
cdr3_aa: CASTPGHLYEQYF

v_call: TRBV5-1
clone_size: .
j_call: TRBJ1-1
d_call: .
cdr3_nt: TGCGCCAGCAGCTCGCCTTCAGGCGACACTGAAGCTTTCTTT
cdr3_aa: CASSSPSGDTEAFF

v_call: TRBV5-6
clone_size: once
j_call: TRBJ2-2
d_call: .
cdr3_nt: TGTGCCAGCAGCCCTACTCCTGAGGGGACCAGGGAGCTGTTTTTT
cdr3_aa: CASSPTPEGTRELFF

v_call: TRBV30
clone_size: .
j_call: TRBJ1-1
d_call: TRBD1
cdr3_nt: TGTGCCTGCCCGGGACAGGGGGCTTTGAACACTGAAGCTTTCTTT
cdr3_aa: CACPGQGALNTEAFF

v_call: TRBV7-8
clone_size: .
j_call: TRBJ2-7
d_call: .
cdr3_nt: TGTGCCAGCAGCTTAGGGGCCGGGGTGGTCTACGAGCAGTACTTC
cdr3_aa: CASSLGAGVVYEQYF

v_call: TRBV19
clone_size: .
j_call: TRBJ1-2
d_call: .
cdr3_nt: TGTGCCAGTAGTATCCCGGGTCTTCCAGGGAGCTATGGCTACACCTTC
cdr3_aa: CASSIPGLPGSYGYTF

v_call: TRBV27
clone_size: .
j_call: TRBJ1-5
d_call: .
cdr3_nt: TGTGCCAGCAGGTCTGTCAGTCGCAATCAGCCCCAGCATTTT
cdr3_aa: CASRSVSRNQPQHF

v_call: TRBV5-6
clone_size: .
j_call: TRBJ2-1
d_call: TRBD1
cdr3_nt: TGTGCCAGCAGCTGGGACAGGGATCTCGGGGAGCAATTCTTC
cdr3_aa: CASSWDRDLGEQFF

v_call: TRBV10-3
clone_size: few
j_call: TRBJ2-1
d_call: .
cdr3_nt: TGTGCCATCAGCCGGGACTTGGGTGAGCAGTTCTTC
cdr3_aa: CAISRDLGEQFF

v_call: TRBV28
clone_size: .
j_call: TRBJ1-5
d_call: .
cdr3_nt: TGTGCCAGCAGGAAACCCCAACAATCGGACAGCCCCAATCAGCCCCAGCATTTT
cdr3_aa: CASRKPQQSDSPNQPQHF

v_call: TRBV21-1
clone_size: .
j_call: TRBJ1-2
d_call: .
cdr3_nt: TGTGCCAGCAGCCCATGGACAGTCACAAACTATGGCTACACCTTC
cdr3_aa: CASSPWTVTNYGYTF

v_call: TRBV27
clone_size: .
j_call: TRBJ2-1
d_call: .
cdr3_nt: TGTGCCAGCAGTTTGGTCAACTACAATGAGCAGTTCTTC
cdr3_aa: CASSLVNYNEQFF

v_call: TRBV7-3
clone_size: .
j_call: TRBJ1-1
d_call: .
cdr3_nt: TGTGCCAGCAGCTTATCGGGGGGCTCTGAAGCTTTCTTT
cdr3_aa: CASSLSGGSEAFF

v_call: TRBV19
clone_size: .
j_call: TRBJ2-1
d_call: TRBD2
cdr3_nt: TGTGCCAGTAGTATAGACGGGAGGGTTTCAGTAAATGAGCAGTTCTTC
cdr3_aa: CASSIDGRVSVNEQFF

v_call: TRBV7-2
clone_size: .
j_call: TRBJ1-4
d_call: .
cdr3_nt: TGTGCCAGCTCCACTGGGGTATTTAATGAAAAACTGTTTTTT
cdr3_aa: CASSTGVFNEKLFF

v_call: TRBV11-2
clone_size: .
j_call: TRBJ2-5
d_call: .
cdr3_nt: TGTGCCAGCAGCTTAGCCCCGGGGGCCGGAGAGACCCAGTACTTC
cdr3_aa: CASSLAPGAGETQYF

v_call: TRBV28
clone_size: .
j_call: TRBJ2-3
d_call: .
cdr3_nt: TGTGCCAGCAGTCTCCGGACAGTAGCGGGCACAGATACGCAGTATTTT
cdr3_aa: CASSLRTVAGTDTQYF

v_call: TRBV25-1
clone_size: .
j_call: TRBJ2-1
d_call: TRBD2
cdr3_nt: TGTGCCAGCAGCCAGGGACTAATATACAATGAGCAGTTCTTC
cdr3_aa: CASSQGLIYNEQFF

v_call: TRBV5-1
clone_size: .
j_call: TRBJ2-7
d_call: .
cdr3_nt: TGCGCCAGCAGCGCTGTGGGATACGAGCAGTACTTC
cdr3_aa: CASSAVGYEQYF

v_call: TRBV7-9
clone_size: once
j_call: TRBJ2-2
d_call: .
cdr3_nt: TGTGCCAGCAGCTTAGGACTCTCCGGGGAGCTGTTTTTT
cdr3_aa: CASSLGLSGELFF

v_call: TRBV21-1
clone_size: .
j_call: TRBJ1-5
d_call: .
cdr3_nt: TGTGCCAGCAGCAAAGTTTGTGGGCGGGGCAGGGGGTATAGCAATCAGCCCCAGCATTTT
cdr3_aa: CASSKVCGRGRGYSNQPQHF

v_call: TRBV5-1
clone_size: few
j_call: TRBJ2-1
d_call: TRBD2
cdr3_nt: TGCGCCAGCAGCTCAGGACTAGCGGGTCTCTCCTACAATGAGCAGTTCTTC
cdr3_aa: CASSSGLAGLSYNEQFF

v_call: TRBV6-6
clone_size: .
j_call: TRBJ2-6
d_call: .
cdr3_nt: TGTGCCAGCACGGTTGCTGGGGCCAACGTCCTGACTTTC
cdr3_aa: CASTVAGANVLTF

v_call: TRBV11-3
clone_size: .
j_call: TRBJ1-1
d_call: .
cdr3_nt: TGTGCCAGCAGCTTAGAAACGAACATGAACACTGAAGCTTTCTTT
cdr3_aa: CASSLETNMNTEAFF

v_call: TRBV28
clone_size: .
j_call: TRBJ2-3
d_call: .
cdr3_nt: TGTGCCAGCACCCCCAGAGGCCTGGAGGCGCAGTATTTT
cdr3_aa: CASTPRGLEAQYF

v_call: TRBV4-1
clone_size: .
j_call: TRBJ2-5
d_call: .
cdr3_nt: TGCGCCAGCAGCCAAGAGGGGCCTAAAGGGGAGACCCAGTACTTC
cdr3_aa: CASSQEGPKGETQYF

v_call: TRBV27
clone_size: .
j_call: TRBJ2-7
d_call: TRBD1
cdr3_nt: TGTGCCAGCAGTTATGGCCCCCGACAGGGGCCGTCCTACGAGCAGTACTTC
cdr3_aa: CASSYGPRQGPSYEQYF

v_call: TRBV11-2
clone_size: few
j_call: TRBJ1-1
d_call: .
cdr3_nt: TGTGCCAGCAGCCCGGTTATGGTCGGCACTGAAGCTTTCTTT
cdr3_aa: CASSPVMVGTEAFF

v_call: TRBV6-5
clone_size: .
j_call: TRBJ1-2
d_call: .
cdr3_nt: TGTGCCAGCAGTTACGCTGGGCCGGGTGGCTACACCTTC
cdr3_aa: CASSYAGPGGYTF

v_call: TRBV4-1
clone_size: once
j_call: TRBJ1-2
d_call: .
cdr3_nt: TGCGCCAGCAGCCTCCGGGGGGAGGTCTATGGCTACACCTTC
cdr3_aa: CASSLRGEVYGYTF

v_call: TRBV11-2
clone_size: .
j_call: TRBJ1-1
d_call: .
cdr3_nt: TGTGCCAGCAGCTTAGCGCCAAGGACAGCGAACACTGAAGCTTTCTTT
cdr3_aa: CASSLAPRTANTEAFF

v_call: TRBV9
clone_size: .
j_call: TRBJ2-7
d_call: .
cdr3_nt: TGTGCCAGCAGCGTAGTGGACCTCGACTACGAGCAGTACTTC
cdr3_aa: CASSVVDLDYEQYF

v_call: TRBV19
clone_size: .
j_call: TRBJ1-6
d_call: TRBD1
cdr3_nt: TGTGCCAGTAGAGGGACAGAGGCCTCACCCCTCCACTTT
cdr3_aa: CASRGTEASPLHF

v_call: TRBV28
clone_size: .
j_call: TRBJ2-7
d_call: .
cdr3_nt: TGTGCCAGCAGTTTATCGGGCGGGCAGTACTTC
cdr3_aa: CASSLSGGQYF

v_call: TRBV7-3
clone_size: once
j_call: TRBJ2-1
d_call: TRBD1
cdr3_nt: TGTGCCAGCAGCTCCCGGACAGGGCCGTTTAGGGACAATGAGCAGTTCTTC
cdr3_aa: CASSSRTGPFRDNEQFF

v_call: TRBV4-1
clone_size: few
j_call: TRBJ1-1
d_call: .
cdr3_nt: TGCGCCAGCAGTGCGACTACCACTGAAGCTTTCTTT
cdr3_aa: CASSATTTEAFF

v_call: TRBV29-1
clone_size: .
j_call: TRBJ2-2
d_call: .
cdr3_nt: TGCAGCGTTGGGGGGCGGGGAGGTCTGGCCACCGGGGAGCTGTTTTTT
cdr3_aa: CSVGGRGGLATGELFF

v_call: TRBV7-6
clone_size: .
j_call: TRBJ2-7
d_call: .
cdr3_nt: TGTGCCAGCAGTCTGGGTCTACCAGTTAACTACGAGCAGTACTTC
cdr3_aa: CASSLGLPVNYEQYF

v_call: TRBV23-1
clone_size: .
j_call: TRBJ2-7
d_call: .
cdr3_nt: TGCGCCAGCAGTCAATCTATAGTTCGGCAGCCATCTGTTATCTGGAGCGAGCAGTACTTC
cdr3_aa: CASSQSIVRQPSVIWSEQYF

v_call: TRBV7-9
clone_size: once
j_call: TRBJ1-4
d_call: .
cdr3_nt: TGTGCCAGCAGCTTCCCGGACGTGGGGGGGCGCGGTGAAAAACTGTTTTTT
cdr3_aa: CASSFPDVGGRGEKLFF

v_call: TRBV7-2
clone_size: .
j_call: TRBJ2-7
d_call: .
cdr3_nt: TGTGCCAGCAGCCTAGCTATTCCGGCCGAGCAGTACTTC
cdr3_aa: CASSLAIPAEQYF

v_call: TRBV4-1
clone_size: .
j_call: TRBJ1-3
d_call: .
cdr3_nt: TGCGCCAGCAGCCAAGGGGGATTGAGAGGAAACACCATATATTTT
cdr3_aa: CASSQGGLRGNTIYF

v_call: TRBV5-1
clone_size: .
j_call: TRBJ2-7
d_call: .
cdr3_nt: TGCGCCAGCAGCTTGGTCGGGGGGCACGAGCAGTACTTC
cdr3_aa: CASSLVGGHEQYF

v_call: TRBV6-5
clone_size: .
j_call: TRBJ2-7
d_call: .
cdr3_nt: TGTGCCACCGGGTCGTGGGGGTACTCTGCCTACGAGCAGTACTTC
cdr3_aa: CATGSWGYSAYEQYF

v_call: TRBV6-5
clone_size: .
j_call: TRBJ2-3
d_call: .
cdr3_nt: TGTGCCAGCAGTTACTCCGGCTCTAGCACAGATACGCAGTATTTT
cdr3_aa: CASSYSGSSTDTQYF

v_call: TRBV10-3
clone_size: .
j_call: TRBJ2-3
d_call: .
cdr3_nt: TGTGCCATCAGTGATTCGGGCCAGGTTTGGTCCGATACGCAGTATTTT
cdr3_aa: CAISDSGQVWSDTQYF

v_call: TRBV2
clone_size: .
j_call: TRBJ1-1
d_call: .
cdr3_nt: TGTGCCAGCTATATCATAGGGGGTACTGAAGCTTTCTTT
cdr3_aa: CASYIIGGTEAFF

v_call: TRBV7-9
clone_size: .
j_call: TRBJ2-7
d_call: .
cdr3_nt: TGTGCCAGCAGCTTAGGTTACAGGCCTACCTACGAGCAGTACTTC
cdr3_aa: CASSLGYRPTYEQYF

v_call: TRBV19
clone_size: .
j_call: TRBJ2-7
d_call: .
cdr3_nt: TGTGCCAGTAGTATCGGCGCGAGCTTAACCTACGAGCAGTACTTC
cdr3_aa: CASSIGASLTYEQYF

v_call: TRBV7-9
clone_size: .
j_call: TRBJ1-2
d_call: .
cdr3_nt: TGTGCCAGCAGCTTAGTTGCCATAAAGCATGGCTACACCTTC
cdr3_aa: CASSLVAIKHGYTF

v_call: TRBV10-3
clone_size: .
j_call: TRBJ1-2
d_call: TRBD1
cdr3_nt: TGTGCCATCACCGACAACCTGCGACAGGGAAGGAACTATGGCTACACCTTC
cdr3_aa: CAITDNLRQGRNYGYTF

v_call: TRBV6-5
clone_size: .
j_call: TRBJ1-2
d_call: .
cdr3_nt: TGTGCCAGCAGTTACTCGACAGCATATGGCTACACCTTC
cdr3_aa: CASSYSTAYGYTF

v_call: TRBV19
clone_size: .
j_call: TRBJ2-7
d_call: TRBD1
cdr3_nt: TGTGCCAGTAGTTCCCCACAGGGGGGCTCCTACGAGCAGTACTTC
cdr3_aa: CASSSPQGGSYEQYF

v_call: TRBV5-5
clone_size: .
j_call: TRBJ2-1
d_call: TRBD1
cdr3_nt: TGTGCCAGCAGCTTGGGCCCTTTCCTGGGCCACAGGGGCTACAATGAGCAGTTCTTC
cdr3_aa: CASSLGPFLGHRGYNEQFF